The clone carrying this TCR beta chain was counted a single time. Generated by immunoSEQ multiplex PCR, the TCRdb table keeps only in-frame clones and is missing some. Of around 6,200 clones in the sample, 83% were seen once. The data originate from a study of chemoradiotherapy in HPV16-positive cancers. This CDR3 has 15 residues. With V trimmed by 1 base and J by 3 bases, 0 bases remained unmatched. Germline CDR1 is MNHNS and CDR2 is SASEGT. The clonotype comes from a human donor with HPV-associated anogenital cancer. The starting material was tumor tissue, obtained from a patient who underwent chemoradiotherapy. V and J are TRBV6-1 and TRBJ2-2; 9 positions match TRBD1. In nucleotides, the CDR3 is TGTGCCAGCAGTGAAGGGACAGGGGACACCGGGGAGCTGTTTTTT. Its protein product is CASSEGTGDTGELFF.